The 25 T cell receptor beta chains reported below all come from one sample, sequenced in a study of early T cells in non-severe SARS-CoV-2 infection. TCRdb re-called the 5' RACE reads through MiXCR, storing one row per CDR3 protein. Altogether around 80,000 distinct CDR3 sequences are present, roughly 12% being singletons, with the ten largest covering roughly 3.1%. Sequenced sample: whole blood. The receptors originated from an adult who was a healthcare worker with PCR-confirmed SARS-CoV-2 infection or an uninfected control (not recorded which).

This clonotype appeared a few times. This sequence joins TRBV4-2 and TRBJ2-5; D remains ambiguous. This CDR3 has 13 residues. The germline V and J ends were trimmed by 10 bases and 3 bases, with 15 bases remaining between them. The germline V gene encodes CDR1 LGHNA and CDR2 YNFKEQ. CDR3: CATRLAEKETQYF. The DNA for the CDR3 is TGTGCCACTCGGCTGGCAGAAAAAGAGACCCAGTACTTC.

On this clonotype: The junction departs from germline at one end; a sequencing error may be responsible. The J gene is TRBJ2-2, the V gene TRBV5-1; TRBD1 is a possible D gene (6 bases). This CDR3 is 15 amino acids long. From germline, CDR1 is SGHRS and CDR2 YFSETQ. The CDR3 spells CASSPRTANTGEMFF. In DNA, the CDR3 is TGCGCCAGCAGCCCCCGGACAGCGAACACCGGGGAGATGTTTTTT.

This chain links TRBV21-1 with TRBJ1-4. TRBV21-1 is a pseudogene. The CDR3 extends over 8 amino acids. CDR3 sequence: CASNFDGF. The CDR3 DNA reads TGTGCCAGCAATTTCGACGGCTTT.

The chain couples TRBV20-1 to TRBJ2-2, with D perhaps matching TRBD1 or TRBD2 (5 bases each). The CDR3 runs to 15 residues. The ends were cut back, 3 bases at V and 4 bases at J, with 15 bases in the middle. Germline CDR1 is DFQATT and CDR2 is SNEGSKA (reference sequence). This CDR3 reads CSARRSGRSTGELFF. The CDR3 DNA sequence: TGCAGTGCTAGGCGTTCGGGACGGAGCACCGGGGAGCTGTTTTTT.

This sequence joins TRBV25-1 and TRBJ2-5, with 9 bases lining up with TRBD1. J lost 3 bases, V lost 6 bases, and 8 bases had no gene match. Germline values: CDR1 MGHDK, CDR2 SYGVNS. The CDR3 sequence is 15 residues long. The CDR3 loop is CASRAGTGYEETQYF. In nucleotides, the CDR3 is TGTGCCAGCAGAGCCGGGACAGGGTATGAAGAGACCCAGTACTTC.

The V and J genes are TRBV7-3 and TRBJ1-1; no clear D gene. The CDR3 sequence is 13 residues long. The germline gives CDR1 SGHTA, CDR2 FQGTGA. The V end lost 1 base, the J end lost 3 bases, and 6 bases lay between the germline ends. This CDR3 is CASSLKGYTEAFF. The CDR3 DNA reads TGTGCCAGCAGCTTAAAGGGATACACTGAAGCTTTCTTT. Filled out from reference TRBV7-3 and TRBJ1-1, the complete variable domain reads GAGVSQTPSNKVTEKGKYVELRCDPISGHTALYWYRQSLGQGPEFLIYFQGTGAADDSGLPNDRFFAVRPEGSVSTLKIQRTERGDSAVYLCASSLKGYTEAFFGQGTRLTVV.

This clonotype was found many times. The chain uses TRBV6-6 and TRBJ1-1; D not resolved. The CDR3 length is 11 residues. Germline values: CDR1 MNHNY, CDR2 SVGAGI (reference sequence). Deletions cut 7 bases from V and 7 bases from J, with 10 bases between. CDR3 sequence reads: CASTSTFEAFF. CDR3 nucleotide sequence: TGTGCCAGCACAAGCACTTTTGAAGCTTTCTTT.

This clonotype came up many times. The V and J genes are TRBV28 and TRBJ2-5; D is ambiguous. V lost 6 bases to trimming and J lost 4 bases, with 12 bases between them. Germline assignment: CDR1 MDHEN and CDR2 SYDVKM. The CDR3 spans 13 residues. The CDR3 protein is CASSLVSTETQYF. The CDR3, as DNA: TGTGCCAGCAGCCTAGTATCTACAGAGACCCAGTACTTC.

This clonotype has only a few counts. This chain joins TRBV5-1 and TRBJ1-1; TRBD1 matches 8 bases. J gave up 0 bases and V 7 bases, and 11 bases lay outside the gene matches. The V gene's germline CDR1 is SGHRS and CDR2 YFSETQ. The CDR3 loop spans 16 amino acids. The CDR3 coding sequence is TGCGCCAGCGGAAACTCCGGGACAGGCCTGAACACTGAAGCTTTCTTT. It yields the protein CASGNSGTGLNTEAFF.

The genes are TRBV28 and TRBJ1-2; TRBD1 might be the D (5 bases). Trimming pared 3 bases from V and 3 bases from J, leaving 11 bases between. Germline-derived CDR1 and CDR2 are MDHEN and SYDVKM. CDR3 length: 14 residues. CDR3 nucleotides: TGTGCCAGCAGTTTGTACGACAGCGACTATGGCTACACCTTC. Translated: CASSLYDSDYGYTF.

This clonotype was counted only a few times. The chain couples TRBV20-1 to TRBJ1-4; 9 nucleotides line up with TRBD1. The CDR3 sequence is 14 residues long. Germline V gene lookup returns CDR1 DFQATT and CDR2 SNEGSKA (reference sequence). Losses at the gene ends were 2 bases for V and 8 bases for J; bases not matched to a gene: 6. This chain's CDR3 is CSARSGTGLEKLFF. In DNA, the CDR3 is TGCAGTGCTAGATCCGGGACAGGGCTGGAAAAACTGTTTTTT.

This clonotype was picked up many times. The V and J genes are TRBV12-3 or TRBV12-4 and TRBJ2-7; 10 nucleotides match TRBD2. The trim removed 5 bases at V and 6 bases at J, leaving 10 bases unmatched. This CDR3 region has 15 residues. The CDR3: CASSPSGSPVVEQYF. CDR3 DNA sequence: TGTGCCAGCAGTCCTAGCGGGAGCCCGGTTGTCGAGCAGTACTTC.

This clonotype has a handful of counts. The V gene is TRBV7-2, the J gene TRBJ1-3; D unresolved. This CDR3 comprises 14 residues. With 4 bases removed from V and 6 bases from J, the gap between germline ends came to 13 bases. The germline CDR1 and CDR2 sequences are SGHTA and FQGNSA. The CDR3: CASSSGVTENTIYF. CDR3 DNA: TGTGCCAGCAGCTCAGGAGTTACTGAAAACACCATATATTTT.

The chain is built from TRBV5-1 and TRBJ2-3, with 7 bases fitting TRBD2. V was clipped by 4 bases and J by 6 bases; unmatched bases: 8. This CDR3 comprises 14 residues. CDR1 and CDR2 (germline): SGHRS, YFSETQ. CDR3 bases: TGCGCCAGCAGCACCGGGGGGACCGGGGATACGCAGTATTTT. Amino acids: CASSTGGTGDTQYF.

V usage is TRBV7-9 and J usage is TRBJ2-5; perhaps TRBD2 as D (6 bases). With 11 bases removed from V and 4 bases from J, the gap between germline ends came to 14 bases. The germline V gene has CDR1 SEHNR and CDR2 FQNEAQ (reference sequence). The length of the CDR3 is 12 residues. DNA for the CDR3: TGTGCCGGTCGAAAGGAGGGAGAGACCCAGTACTTC. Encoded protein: CAGRKEGETQYF.

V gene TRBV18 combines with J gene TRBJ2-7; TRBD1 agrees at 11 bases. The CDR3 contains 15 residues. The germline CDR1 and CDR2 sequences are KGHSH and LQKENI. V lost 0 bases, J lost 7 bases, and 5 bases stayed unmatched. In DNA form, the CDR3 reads TGTGCCAGCTCACCACCGGGACAGGGGGACCGAGAGCAGTACTTC. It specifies CASSPPGQGDREQYF.

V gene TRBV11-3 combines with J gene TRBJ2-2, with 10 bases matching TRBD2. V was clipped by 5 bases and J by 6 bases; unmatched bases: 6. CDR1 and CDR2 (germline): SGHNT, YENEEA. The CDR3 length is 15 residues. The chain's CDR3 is CASSPSGSRAGELFF. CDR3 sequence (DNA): TGTGCCAGCAGCCCTAGCGGGAGCCGGGCCGGGGAGCTGTTTTTT.

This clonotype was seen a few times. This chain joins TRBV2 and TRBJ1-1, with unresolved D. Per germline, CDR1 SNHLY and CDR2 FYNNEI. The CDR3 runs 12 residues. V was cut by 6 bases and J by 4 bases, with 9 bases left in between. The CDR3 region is CASSPVSTEAFF. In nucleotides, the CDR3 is TGTGCCAGCAGCCCCGTATCCACTGAAGCTTTCTTT.

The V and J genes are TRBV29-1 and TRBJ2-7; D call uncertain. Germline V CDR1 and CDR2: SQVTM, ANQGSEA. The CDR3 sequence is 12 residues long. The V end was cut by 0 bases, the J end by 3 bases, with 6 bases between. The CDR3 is CSVEDRNYEQYF. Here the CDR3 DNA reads TGCAGCGTTGAAGACAGGAACTACGAGCAGTACTTC.

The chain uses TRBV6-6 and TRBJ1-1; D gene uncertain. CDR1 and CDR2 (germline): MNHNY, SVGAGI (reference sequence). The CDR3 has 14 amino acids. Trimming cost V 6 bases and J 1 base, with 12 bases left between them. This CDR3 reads CASSLPGRNTEAFF. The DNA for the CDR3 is TGTGCCAGCAGCCTCCCTGGAAGGAACACTGAAGCTTTCTTT.

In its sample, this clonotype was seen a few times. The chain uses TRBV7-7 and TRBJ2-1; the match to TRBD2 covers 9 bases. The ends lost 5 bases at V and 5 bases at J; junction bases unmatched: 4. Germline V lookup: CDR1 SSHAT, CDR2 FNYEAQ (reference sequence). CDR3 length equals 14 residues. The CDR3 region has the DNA TGTGCCAGCAGCCGGACTAGCGTGAACAATGAGCAGTTCTTC. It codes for CASSRTSVNNEQFF.

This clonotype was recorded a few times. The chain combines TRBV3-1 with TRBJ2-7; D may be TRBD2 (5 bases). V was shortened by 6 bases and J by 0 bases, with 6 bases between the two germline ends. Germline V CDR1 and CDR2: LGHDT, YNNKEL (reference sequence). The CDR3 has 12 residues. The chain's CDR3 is CASRGSSYEQYF. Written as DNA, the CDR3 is TGTGCCAGCAGGGGGAGCTCCTACGAGCAGTACTTC.

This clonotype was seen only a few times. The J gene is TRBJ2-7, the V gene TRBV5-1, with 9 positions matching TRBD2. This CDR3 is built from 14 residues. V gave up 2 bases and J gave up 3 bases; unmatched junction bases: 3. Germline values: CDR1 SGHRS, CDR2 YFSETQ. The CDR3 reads CASSFTSGYYEQYF. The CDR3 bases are TGCGCCAGCAGCTTCACTAGCGGGTACTACGAGCAGTACTTC.

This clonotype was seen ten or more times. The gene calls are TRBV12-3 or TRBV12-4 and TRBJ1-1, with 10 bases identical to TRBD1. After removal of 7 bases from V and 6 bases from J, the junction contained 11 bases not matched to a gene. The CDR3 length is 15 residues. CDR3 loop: CASTQWDRGLPEAFF. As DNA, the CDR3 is TGTGCCAGCACCCAGTGGGACAGGGGCTTACCTGAAGCTTTCTTT.

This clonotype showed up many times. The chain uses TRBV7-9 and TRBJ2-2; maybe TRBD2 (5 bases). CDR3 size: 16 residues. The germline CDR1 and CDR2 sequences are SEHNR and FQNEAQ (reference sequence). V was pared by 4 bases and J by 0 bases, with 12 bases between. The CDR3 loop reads CASSSPSGTNTGELFF. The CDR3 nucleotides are TGTGCCAGCAGCTCCCCCTCCGGGACGAACACCGGGGAGCTGTTTTTT.